These 2 T cell receptor beta chains were sequenced from one sample in a study of a mutant IDH1 vaccine in newly diagnosed glioma. Measured with immunoSEQ multiplex PCR; TCRdb has only the in-frame clones, and not every one. The data contain some 90,000 clones, over 75% of them seen just once; the ten biggest clones take up about 5.1%. Time point indicated: baseline, week 1 (first vaccination visit). Treatment given: pre-vaccination baseline after standard-of-care therapy. The source was PBMCs, collected from a glioma patient treated with radiotherapy, temozolomide or both. The receptors come from a man between 35 and 55 years old with glioma. Some clones in this sample may be carry-over from other donors' samples.

This chain uses TRBV2 with TRBJ2-3; 9 bases line up with TRBD1. The V gene's germline CDR1 is SNHLY and CDR2 FYNNEI. The J segment lost 6 bases and the V segment lost 9 bases, leaving 10 bases of the junction unmatched. CDR3 length: 14 residues. The CDR3 DNA reads TGTGCCAGGGAATTGGACAGGGGTCGGGATACGCAGTATTTT. Amino acids: CARELDRGRDTQYF.

This clone was seen only once. The chain has TRBV27 and TRBJ2-7, with 7 nucleotides matching TRBD2. J lost 3 bases, V lost 2 bases, and 7 bases had no gene match. Germline CDR1 MNHEY, CDR2 SMNVEV (reference sequence). The CDR3 is made up of 15 amino acids. Written as DNA, the CDR3 is TGTGCCAGCAGTTTAACGGGCAGGGAGGGCTACGAGCAGTACTTC. Residues: CASSLTGREGYEQYF.